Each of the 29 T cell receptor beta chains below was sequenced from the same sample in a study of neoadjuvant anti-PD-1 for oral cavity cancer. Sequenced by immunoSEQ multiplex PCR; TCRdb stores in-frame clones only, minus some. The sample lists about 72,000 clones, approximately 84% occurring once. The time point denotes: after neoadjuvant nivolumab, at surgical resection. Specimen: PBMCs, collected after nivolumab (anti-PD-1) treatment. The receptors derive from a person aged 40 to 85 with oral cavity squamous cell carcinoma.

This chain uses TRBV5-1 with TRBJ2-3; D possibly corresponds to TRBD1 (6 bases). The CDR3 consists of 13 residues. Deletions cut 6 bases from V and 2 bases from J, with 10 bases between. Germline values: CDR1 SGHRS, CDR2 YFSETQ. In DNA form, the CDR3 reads TGCGCCAGCAACCGGGACAACACAGATACGCAGTATTTT. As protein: CASNRDNTDTQYF.

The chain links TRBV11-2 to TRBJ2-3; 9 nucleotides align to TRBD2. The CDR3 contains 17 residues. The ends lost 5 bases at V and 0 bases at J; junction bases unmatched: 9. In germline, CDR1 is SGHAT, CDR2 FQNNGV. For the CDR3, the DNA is TGTGCCAGCAGCCCCCGATCTAGCGGGACTAGCACAGATACGCAGTATTTT. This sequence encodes CASSPRSSGTSTDTQYF.

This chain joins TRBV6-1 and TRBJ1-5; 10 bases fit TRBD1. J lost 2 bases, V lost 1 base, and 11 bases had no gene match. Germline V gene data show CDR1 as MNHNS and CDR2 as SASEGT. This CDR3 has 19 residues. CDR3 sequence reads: CASSEGRGSGTGGNQPQHF. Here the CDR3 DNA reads TGTGCCAGCAGTGAAGGGAGGGGATCTGGGACAGGGGGCAATCAGCCCCAGCATTTT.

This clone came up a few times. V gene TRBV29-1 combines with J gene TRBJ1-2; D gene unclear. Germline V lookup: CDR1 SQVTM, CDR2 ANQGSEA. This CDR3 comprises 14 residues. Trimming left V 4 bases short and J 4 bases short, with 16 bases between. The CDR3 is CSVGAGGLFYGYTF. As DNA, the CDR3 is TGCAGCGTTGGGGCAGGCGGCCTATTCTATGGCTACACCTTC.

CDR3: CASTIGANTGELFF. The CDR3 coding sequence is TGTGCCAGCACTATCGGCGCGAACACCGGGGAGCTGTTTTTT. This chain links TRBV6-1 with TRBJ2-2; D is uncertain. The CDR3 spans 14 residues. Trimming cost V 7 bases and J 0 bases, with 9 bases left between them. CDR1 MNHNS and CDR2 SASEGT come from the germline V gene.

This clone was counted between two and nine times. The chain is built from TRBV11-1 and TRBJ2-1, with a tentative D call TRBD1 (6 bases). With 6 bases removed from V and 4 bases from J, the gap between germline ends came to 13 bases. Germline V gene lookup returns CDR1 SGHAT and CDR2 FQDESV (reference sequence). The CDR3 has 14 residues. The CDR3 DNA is TGTGCCAGCAGACCTAGGACAGAATACAATGAGCAGTTCTTC. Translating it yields CASRPRTEYNEQFF.

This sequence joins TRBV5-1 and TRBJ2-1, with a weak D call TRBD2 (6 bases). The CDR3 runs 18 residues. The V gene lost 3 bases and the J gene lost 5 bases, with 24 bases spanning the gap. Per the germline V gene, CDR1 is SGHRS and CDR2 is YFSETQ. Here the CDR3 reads CASSSSRVREHPNNEQFF. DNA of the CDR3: TGCGCCAGCAGCTCTTCACGTGTTCGGGAGCACCCCAACAATGAGCAGTTCTTC.

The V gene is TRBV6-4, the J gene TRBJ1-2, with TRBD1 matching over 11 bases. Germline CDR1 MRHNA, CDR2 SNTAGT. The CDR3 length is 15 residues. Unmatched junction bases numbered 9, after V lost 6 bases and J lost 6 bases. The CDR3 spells CASRDPGQGVNGYTF. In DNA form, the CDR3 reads TGTGCCAGCAGAGATCCGGGACAGGGGGTTAATGGCTACACCTTC.

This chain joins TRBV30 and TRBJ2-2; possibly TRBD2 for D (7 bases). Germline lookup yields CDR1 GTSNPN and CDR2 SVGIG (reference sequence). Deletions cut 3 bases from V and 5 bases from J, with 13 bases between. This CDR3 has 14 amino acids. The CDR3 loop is CAWRLGRGTGELFF. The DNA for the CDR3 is TGTGCCTGGAGGTTGGGGAGGGGGACCGGGGAGCTGTTTTTT.

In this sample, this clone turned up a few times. In DNA, the CDR3 is TGTGCCAGCAGCTTAGGAGCGGTCGGGACACCTTATGGCTACACCTTC. It encodes CASSLGAVGTPYGYTF. The V and J genes are TRBV5-6 and TRBJ1-2; the D gene is possibly TRBD1 (6 bases). CDR3 length equals 16 residues. Germline V gives CDR1 SGHDT, CDR2 YYEEEE. The V gene lost 2 bases and the J gene lost 5 bases, with 19 bases spanning the gap.

The CDR3 loop is CASSPLAGETQYF. The CDR3 DNA sequence: TGTGCCAGCAGCCCTCTGGCAGGAGAGACCCAGTACTTC. V is TRBV28 and J is TRBJ2-5; no firm D call. V gave up 6 bases and J gave up 4 bases, with 12 bases separating them. CDR1 and CDR2 from the germline V gene are MDHEN and SYDVKM. The CDR3 runs 13 residues. Based on the CDR3 plus reference TRBV28 and TRBJ2-5, the full variable domain is DVKVTQSSRYLVKRTGEKVFLECVQDMDHENMFWYRQDPGLGLRLIYFSYDVKMKEKGDIPEGYSVSREKKERFSLILESASTNQTSMYLCASSPLAGETQYFGPGTRLLVL.

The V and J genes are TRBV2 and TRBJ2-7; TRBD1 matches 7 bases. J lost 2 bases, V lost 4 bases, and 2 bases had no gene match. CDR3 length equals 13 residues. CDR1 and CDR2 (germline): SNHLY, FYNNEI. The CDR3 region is CASSGQGTYEQYF. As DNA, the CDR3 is TGTGCCAGCAGTGGACAGGGTACCTACGAGCAGTACTTC. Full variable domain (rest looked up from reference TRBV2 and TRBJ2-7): EPEVTQTPSHQVTQMGQEVILRCVPISNHLYFYWYRQILGQKVEFLVSFYNNEISEKSEIFDDQFSVERPDGSNFTLKIRSTKLEDSAMYFCASSGQGTYEQYFGPGTRLTVT.

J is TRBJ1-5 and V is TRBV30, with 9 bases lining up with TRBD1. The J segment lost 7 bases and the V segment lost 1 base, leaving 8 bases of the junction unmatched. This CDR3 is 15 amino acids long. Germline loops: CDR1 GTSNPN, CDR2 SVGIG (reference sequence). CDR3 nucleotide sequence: TGTGCCTGGAGTGACGGACAGGGGTATAGACAGCCCCAGCATTTT. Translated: CAWSDGQGYRQPQHF.

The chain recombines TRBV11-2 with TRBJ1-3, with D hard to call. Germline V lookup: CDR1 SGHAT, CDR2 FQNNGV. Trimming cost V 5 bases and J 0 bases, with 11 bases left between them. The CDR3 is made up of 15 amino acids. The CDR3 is CASSADGSSGNTIYF. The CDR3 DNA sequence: TGTGCCAGCAGCGCGGACGGTAGCTCTGGAAACACCATATATTTT.

CDR3 nucleotides: TGTGCCAGCAGCATTCGACACCAGGAGGACACCATATATTTT. Protein: CASSIRHQEDTIYF. The chain joins TRBV9 to TRBJ1-3; D unresolved. This CDR3 region has 14 residues. Per germline, CDR1 SGDLS and CDR2 YYNGEE. V lost 4 bases, J lost 8 bases, and 16 bases lay in between.

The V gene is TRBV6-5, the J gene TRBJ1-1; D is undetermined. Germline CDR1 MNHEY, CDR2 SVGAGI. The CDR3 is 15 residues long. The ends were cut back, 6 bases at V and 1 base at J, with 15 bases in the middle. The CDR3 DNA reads TGTGCCAGCAGATACGACTGGCTGGAGAACACTGAAGCTTTCTTT. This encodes CASRYDWLENTEAFF.

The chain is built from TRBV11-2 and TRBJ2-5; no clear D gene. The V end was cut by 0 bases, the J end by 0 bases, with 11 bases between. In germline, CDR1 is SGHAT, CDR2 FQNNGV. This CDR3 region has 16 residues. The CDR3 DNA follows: TGTGCCAGCAGCTTAGATAAGGCGCGGTACCAAGAGACCCAGTACTTC. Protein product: CASSLDKARYQETQYF.

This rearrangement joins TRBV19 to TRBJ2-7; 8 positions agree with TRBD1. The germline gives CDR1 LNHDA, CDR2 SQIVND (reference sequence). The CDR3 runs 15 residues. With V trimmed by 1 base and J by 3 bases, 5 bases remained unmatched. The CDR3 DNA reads TGTGCCAGTAGTATAGGGACAGGGTCGGGCTACGAGCAGTACTTC. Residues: CASSIGTGSGYEQYF. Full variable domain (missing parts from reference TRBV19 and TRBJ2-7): DGGITQSPKYLFRKEGQNVTLSCEQNLNHDAMYWYRQDPGQGLRLIYYSQIVNDFQKGDIAEGYSVSREKKESFPLTVTSAQKNPTAFYLCASSIGTGSGYEQYFGPGTRLTVT.

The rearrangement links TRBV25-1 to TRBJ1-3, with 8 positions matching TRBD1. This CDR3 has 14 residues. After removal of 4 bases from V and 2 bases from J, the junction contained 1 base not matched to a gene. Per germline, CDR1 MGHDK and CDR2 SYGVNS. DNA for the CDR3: TGTGCCAGCAGTGGACAGGGGCCTGGAAACACCATATATTTT. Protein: CASSGQGPGNTIYF.

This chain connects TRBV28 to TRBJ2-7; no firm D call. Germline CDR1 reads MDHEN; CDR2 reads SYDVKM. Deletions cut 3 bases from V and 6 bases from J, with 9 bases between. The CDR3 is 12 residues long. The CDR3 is CASSLPTGEQYF. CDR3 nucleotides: TGTGCCAGCAGTTTGCCCACCGGCGAGCAGTACTTC. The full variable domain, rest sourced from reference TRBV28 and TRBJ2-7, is DVKVTQSSRYLVKRTGEKVFLECVQDMDHENMFWYRQDPGLGLRLIYFSYDVKMKEKGDIPEGYSVSREKKERFSLILESASTNQTSMYLCASSLPTGEQYFGPGTRLTVT.

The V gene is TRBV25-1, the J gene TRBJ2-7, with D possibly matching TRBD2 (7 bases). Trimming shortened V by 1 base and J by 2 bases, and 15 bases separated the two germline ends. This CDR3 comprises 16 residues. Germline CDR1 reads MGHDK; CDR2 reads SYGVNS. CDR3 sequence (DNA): TGTGCCAGCAGTGAATGGGGAGGGGGATCACCCTACGAGCAGTACTTC. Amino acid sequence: CASSEWGGGSPYEQYF.

CDR3 in amino acids: CASSFTGELFF. CDR3 DNA: TGTGCCAGCAGCTTCACCGGGGAGCTGTTTTTT. The chain carries TRBV7-9 and TRBJ2-2; D ambiguous. This CDR3 has 11 residues. CDR1 and CDR2 (germline): SEHNR, FQNEAQ (reference sequence). Deletions cut 3 bases from V and 4 bases from J, with 0 bases between.

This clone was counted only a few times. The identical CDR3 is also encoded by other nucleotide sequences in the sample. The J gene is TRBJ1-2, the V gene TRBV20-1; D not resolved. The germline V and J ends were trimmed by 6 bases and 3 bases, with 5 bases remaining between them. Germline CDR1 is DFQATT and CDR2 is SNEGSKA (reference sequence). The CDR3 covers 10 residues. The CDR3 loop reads CSAPDYGYTF. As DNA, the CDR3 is TGCAGTGCGCCGGACTATGGCTACACCTTC.

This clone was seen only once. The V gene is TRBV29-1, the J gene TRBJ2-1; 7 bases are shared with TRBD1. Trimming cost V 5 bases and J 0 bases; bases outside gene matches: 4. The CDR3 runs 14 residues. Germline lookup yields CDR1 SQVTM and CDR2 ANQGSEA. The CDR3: CSVRDRASYNEQFF. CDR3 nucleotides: TGCAGCGTTCGCGACAGGGCCTCCTACAATGAGCAGTTCTTC.

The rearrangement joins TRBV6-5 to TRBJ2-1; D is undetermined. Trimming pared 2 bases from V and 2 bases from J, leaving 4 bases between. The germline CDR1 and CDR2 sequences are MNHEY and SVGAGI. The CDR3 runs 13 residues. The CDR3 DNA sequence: TGTGCCAGCAGTTACAGGACCTACAATGAGCAGTTCTTC. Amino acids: CASSYRTYNEQFF.

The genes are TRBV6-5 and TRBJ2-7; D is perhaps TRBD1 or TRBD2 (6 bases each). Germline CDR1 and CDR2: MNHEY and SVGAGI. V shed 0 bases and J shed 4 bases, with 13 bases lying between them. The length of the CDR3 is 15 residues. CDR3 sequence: CASSYSGGSWYEQYF. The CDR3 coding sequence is TGTGCCAGCAGTTACTCAGGGGGGAGTTGGTACGAGCAGTACTTC.

The CDR3 DNA follows: TGTGCCAGCAGTTTAGGTGCAGGGAGCTACGAGCAGTACTTC. Translated, it gives CASSLGAGSYEQYF. The V call is TRBV27, the J call TRBJ2-7; either TRBD1 or TRBD2 may supply D (5 bases each). Trimming removed 2 bases at V and 3 bases at J, with 11 bases between. Germline V lookup: CDR1 MNHEY, CDR2 SMNVEV (reference sequence). The CDR3 contains 14 residues.

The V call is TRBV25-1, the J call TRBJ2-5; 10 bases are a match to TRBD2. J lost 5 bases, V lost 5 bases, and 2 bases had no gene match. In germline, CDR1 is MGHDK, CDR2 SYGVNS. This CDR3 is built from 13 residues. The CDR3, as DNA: TGTGCCAGCAGTTGGACTAGCGGCGAGACCCAGTACTTC. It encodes CASSWTSGETQYF.

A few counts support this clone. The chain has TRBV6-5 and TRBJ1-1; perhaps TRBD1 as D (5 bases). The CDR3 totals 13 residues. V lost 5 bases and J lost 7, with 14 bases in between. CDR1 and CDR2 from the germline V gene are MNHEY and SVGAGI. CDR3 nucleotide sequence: TGTGCCAGCAGTGGACACCTGTATAATGAAGCTTTCTTT. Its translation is CASSGHLYNEAFF.